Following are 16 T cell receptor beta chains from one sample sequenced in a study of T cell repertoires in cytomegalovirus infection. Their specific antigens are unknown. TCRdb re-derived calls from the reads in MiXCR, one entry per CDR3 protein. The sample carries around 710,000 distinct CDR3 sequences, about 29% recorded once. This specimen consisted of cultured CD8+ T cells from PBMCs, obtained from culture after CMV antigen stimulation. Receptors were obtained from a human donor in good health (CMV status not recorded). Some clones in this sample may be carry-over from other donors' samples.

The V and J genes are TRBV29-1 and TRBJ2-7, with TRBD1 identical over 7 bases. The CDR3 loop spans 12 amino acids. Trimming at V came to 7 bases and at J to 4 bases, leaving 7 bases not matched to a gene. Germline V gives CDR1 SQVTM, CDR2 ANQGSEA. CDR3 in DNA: TGCAGCGCTCTTGGGACAGCTTACGAGCAGTACTTC. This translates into CSALGTAYEQYF.

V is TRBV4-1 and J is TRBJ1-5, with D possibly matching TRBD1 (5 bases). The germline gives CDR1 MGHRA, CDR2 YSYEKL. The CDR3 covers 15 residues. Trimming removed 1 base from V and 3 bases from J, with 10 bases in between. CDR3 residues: CASSQVDSPNQPQHF. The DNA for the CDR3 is TGCGCCAGCAGCCAAGTCGACAGCCCCAATCAGCCCCAGCATTTT.

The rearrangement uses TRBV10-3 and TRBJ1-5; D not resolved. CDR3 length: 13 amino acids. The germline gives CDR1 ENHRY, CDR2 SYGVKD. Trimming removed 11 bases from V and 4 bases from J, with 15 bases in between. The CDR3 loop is CASTRTENQPQHF. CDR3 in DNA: TGTGCCTCCACCCGGACCGAAAATCAGCCCCAGCATTTT.

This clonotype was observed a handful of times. The CDR3 spells CASSLATTKLFF. CDR3 sequence (DNA): TGTGCCAGCAGCTTAGCCACTACAAAACTGTTTTTT. The chain combines TRBV7-9 with TRBJ1-4, with D hard to call. CDR1 is SEHNR and CDR2 is FQNEAQ in the germline V gene (reference sequence). V lost 0 bases and J lost 10, with 6 bases in between. The CDR3 has 12 amino acids.

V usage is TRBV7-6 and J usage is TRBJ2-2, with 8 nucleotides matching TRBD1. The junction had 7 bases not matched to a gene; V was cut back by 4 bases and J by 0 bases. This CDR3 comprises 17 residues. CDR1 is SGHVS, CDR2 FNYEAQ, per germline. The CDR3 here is CASSSDVGQANTGELFF. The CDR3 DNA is TGTGCCAGCAGCTCTGACGTGGGACAGGCGAACACCGGGGAGCTGTTTTTT.

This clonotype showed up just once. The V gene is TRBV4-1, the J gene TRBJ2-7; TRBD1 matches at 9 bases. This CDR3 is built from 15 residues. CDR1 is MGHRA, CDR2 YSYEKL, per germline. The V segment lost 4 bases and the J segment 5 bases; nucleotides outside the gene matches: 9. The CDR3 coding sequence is TGCGCCAGCAGCCCAACCGGGACAGGGTTACACGAGCAGTACTTC. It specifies CASSPTGTGLHEQYF.

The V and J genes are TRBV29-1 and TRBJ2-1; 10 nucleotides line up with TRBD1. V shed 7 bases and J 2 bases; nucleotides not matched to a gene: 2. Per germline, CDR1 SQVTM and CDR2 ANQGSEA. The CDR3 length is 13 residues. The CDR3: CSGGTGAYNEQFF. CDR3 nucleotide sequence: TGCAGCGGGGGGACAGGGGCCTACAATGAGCAGTTCTTC.

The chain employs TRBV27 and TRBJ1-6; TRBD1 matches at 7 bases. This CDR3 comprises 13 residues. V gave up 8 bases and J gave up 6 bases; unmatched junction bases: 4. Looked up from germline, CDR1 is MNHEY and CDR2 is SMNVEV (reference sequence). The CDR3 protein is CASLGDSNSPLHF. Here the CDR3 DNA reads TGTGCCAGCCTCGGGGACAGTAATTCACCCCTCCACTTT.

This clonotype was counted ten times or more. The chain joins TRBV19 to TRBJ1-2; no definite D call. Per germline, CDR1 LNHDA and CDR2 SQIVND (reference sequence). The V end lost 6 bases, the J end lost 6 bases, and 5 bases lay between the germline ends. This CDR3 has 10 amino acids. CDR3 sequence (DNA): TGTGCCAGTAGCCACAATGGCTACACCTTC. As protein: CASSHNGYTF. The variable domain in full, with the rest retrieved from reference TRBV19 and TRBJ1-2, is DGGITQSPKYLFRKEGQNVTLSCEQNLNHDAMYWYRQDPGQGLRLIYYSQIVNDFQKGDIAEGYSVSREKKESFPLTVTSAQKNPTAFYLCASSHNGYTFGSGTRLTVV.

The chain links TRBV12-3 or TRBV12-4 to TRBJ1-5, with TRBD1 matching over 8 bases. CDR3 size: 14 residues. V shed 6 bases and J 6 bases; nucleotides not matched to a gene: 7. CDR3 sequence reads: CASSVGTGPQPQHF. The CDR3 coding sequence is TGTGCCAGCAGCGTGGGGACAGGACCTCAGCCCCAGCATTTT.

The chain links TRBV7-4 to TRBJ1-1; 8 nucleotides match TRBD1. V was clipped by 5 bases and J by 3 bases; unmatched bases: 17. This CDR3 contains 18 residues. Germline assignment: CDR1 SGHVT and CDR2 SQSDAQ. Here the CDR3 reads CASSPGQGKHPSDTEAFF. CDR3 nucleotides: TGTGCCAGCAGCCCCGGACAGGGTAAGCACCCGTCGGACACTGAAGCTTTCTTT.

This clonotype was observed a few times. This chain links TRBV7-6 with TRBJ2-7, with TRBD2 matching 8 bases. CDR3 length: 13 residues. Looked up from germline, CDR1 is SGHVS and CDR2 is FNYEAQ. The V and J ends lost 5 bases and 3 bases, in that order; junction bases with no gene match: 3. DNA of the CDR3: TGTGCCAGCAGCATTAGCGGGGTCTACGAGCAGTACTTC. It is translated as CASSISGVYEQYF.

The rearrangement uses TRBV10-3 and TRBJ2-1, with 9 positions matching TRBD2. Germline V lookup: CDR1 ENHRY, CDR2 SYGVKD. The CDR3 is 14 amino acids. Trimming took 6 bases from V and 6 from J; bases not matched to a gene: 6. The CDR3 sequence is CAIRGGGEGNEQFF. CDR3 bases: TGTGCCATCAGAGGCGGGGGGGAGGGCAATGAGCAGTTCTTC.

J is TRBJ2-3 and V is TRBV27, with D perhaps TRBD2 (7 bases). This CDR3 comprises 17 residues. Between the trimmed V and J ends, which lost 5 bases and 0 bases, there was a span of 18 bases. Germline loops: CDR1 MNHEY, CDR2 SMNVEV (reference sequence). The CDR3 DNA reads TGTGCCAGCAGTGGTGCGGGGGCCAACCTTAGCACAGATACGCAGTATTTT. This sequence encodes CASSGAGANLSTDTQYF.

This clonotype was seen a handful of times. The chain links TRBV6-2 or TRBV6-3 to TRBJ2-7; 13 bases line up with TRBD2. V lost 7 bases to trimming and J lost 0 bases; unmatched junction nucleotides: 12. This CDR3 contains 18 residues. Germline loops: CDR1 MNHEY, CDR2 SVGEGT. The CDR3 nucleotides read TGTGCCAGCACCTTCGGGACTAGCGGGGCCTTATTCTCCTACGAGCAGTACGTC. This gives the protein CASTFGTSGALFSYEQYV.

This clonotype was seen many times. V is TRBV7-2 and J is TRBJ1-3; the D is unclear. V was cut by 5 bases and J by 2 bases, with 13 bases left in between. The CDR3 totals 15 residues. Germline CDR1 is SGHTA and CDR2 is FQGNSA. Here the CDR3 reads CASSQGPGTGNTIYF. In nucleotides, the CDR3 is TGTGCCAGCAGCCAAGGCCCGGGAACTGGAAACACCATATATTTT.